One and the same sample provided the 26 T cell receptor beta chains below, sequenced in a study of radiation and T cells in renal cell carcinoma (dated by TCRdb to the early 2020s). Explained via the paper, the time point label denotes: baseline pretreatment blood. In light of the paper, this sample's treatment or condition label describes: 15 Gy SBRT to primary tumor, nephrectomy 4 weeks later. Libraries were built with the immunoSEQ multiplex PCR assay. Entries here come from immuneACCESS through TCRdb and include only in-frame sequences with V and J called. Some clones fail to appear in such tables; in the studies checked, an unresolved V gene covers under half of the shortfall, and the cause of the remainder is unknown. Counted in this sample were 150,000 or so clones; about 87% of them appeared once. 3.5% to 5% of the sample rests with the top ten. The sample consisted of blood, taken from a patient whose treatment included radiotherapy and nephrectomy. These receptors came from a woman between 70 and 85 years old with renal cell carcinoma.

The chain has TRBV7-2 and TRBJ2-1, with 12 bases identical to TRBD2. This CDR3 region has 15 residues. With 2 bases clipped from V and 7 bases from J, the junction kept 3 bases outside the gene matches. From germline, CDR1 is SGHTA and CDR2 FQGNSA. The CDR3 coding sequence is TGTGCCAGCAGCTTACTAGCGGGGGGGGCAAATGAGCAGTTCTTC. It translates to CASSLLAGGANEQFF.

The CDR3 coding sequence is TGTGCCAGCACCCAAGGGGGACTAGCGGGGAACAATGAGCAGTTCTTC. It translates to CASTQGGLAGNNEQFF. The chain has TRBV21-1 and TRBJ2-1; TRBD2 reflects the table's D call only, with no check against the DNA. TRBV21-1 is classified as a pseudogene. The CDR3 loop spans 16 amino acids.

The chain couples TRBV7-2 to TRBJ2-6; 9 bases map to TRBD2. Unmatched junction bases numbered 8, after V lost 5 bases and J lost 3 bases. Looked up from germline, CDR1 is SGHTA and CDR2 is FQGNSA. CDR3 size: 17 residues. The CDR3 coding sequence is TGTGCCAGCAGCCGCCTTGCGGGGGGGAATGGGGCCAACGTCCTGACTTTC. The encoded protein is CASSRLAGGNGANVLTF.

DNA of the CDR3: TGCGCCAGCCGAAATTGGACAGGGGACAGCACAGATACGCAGTATTTT. Protein product: CASRNWTGDSTDTQYF. The genes are TRBV10-1 and TRBJ2-3, with 9 bases fitting TRBD1. Germline V gene sequence: CDR1 WNHNN, CDR2 SYGVQD (reference sequence). Trimming cost V 8 bases and J 0 bases; bases outside gene matches: 9. The CDR3 consists of 16 residues.

This chain connects TRBV28 to TRBJ2-2, with 8 bases identical to TRBD1. CDR3 length: 16 residues. V lost 1 base to trimming and J lost 4 bases; unmatched junction nucleotides: 5. Germline V lookup: CDR1 MDHEN, CDR2 SYDVKM. The CDR3 bases are TGTGCCAGCAGTTTATCACAGGGGGTGACCACCGGGGAGCTGTTTTTT. It specifies CASSLSQGVTTGELFF.

This chain links TRBV6-5 with TRBJ2-7; D ambiguous. CDR3 size: 15 residues. Germline CDR1 is MNHEY and CDR2 is SVGAGI. V lost 4 bases and J 2 bases, leaving 15 bases between the germline ends. Here the CDR3 DNA reads TGTGCCAGCAGTTCAGCGACACAGCCTACCTACGAGCAGTACTTC. Translation gives CASSSATQPTYEQYF.

The V and J genes are TRBV30 and TRBJ1-1; perhaps TRBD1 as D (5 bases). The CDR3 has 13 amino acids. With 4 bases removed from V and 4 bases from J, the gap between germline ends came to 13 bases. Germline V gene sequence: CDR1 GTSNPN, CDR2 SVGIG (reference sequence). CDR3 loop: CAWTRPGGTEAFF. The CDR3 DNA reads as TGTGCCTGGACCAGACCCGGGGGCACTGAAGCTTTCTTT.

This chain connects TRBV19 to TRBJ2-7; TRBD1 aligns across 9 bases. Trimming cost V 6 bases and J 5 bases; bases outside gene matches: 11. This CDR3 region has 15 residues. Per the germline V gene, CDR1 is LNHDA and CDR2 is SQIVND (reference sequence). CDR3 nucleotides: TGTGCCAGTAGCGGGGGACAGGGAAGGATTGACGAGCAGTACTTC. Protein sequence: CASSGGQGRIDEQYF.

The CDR3 DNA reads as TGTGCCAGCAGCCCTCAGAATAGCAATCAGCCCCAGCATTTT. Amino acid sequence: CASSPQNSNQPQHF. This chain links TRBV7-2 with TRBJ1-5; unclear D gene. V lost 5 bases, J lost 0 bases, and 8 bases lay in between. The germline V gene encodes CDR1 SGHTA and CDR2 FQGNSA. CDR3 length: 14 amino acids.

The J gene is TRBJ1-2, the V gene TRBV7-8; TRBD1 might be the D (5 bases). V was pared by 3 bases and J by 7 bases, with 15 bases between. The length of the CDR3 is 14 residues. Germline V gene data show CDR1 as SGHVS and CDR2 as FQNEAQ. CDR3 region: CASSFDVAGSGYTF. In nucleotides, the CDR3 is TGTGCCAGCAGCTTCGATGTTGCAGGGAGTGGCTACACCTTC.

The rearrangement joins TRBV30 to TRBJ2-7; D might be TRBD1 (6 bases). V was shortened by 0 bases and J by 2 bases, with 23 bases between the two germline ends. Looked up from germline, CDR1 is GTSNPN and CDR2 is SVGIG (reference sequence). CDR3 size: 18 residues. CDR3 sequence reads: CAWSVHSNEGVQAYEQYF. The CDR3 nucleotides read TGTGCCTGGAGTGTACATTCGAACGAGGGGGTTCAAGCCTACGAGCAGTACTTC.

The chain carries TRBV28 and TRBJ1-5, with a weak D call TRBD1 (6 bases). Between the trimmed V and J ends, which lost 5 bases and 6 bases, there was a span of 20 bases. The germline V gene has CDR1 MDHEN and CDR2 SYDVKM. This CDR3 has 16 amino acids. The CDR3 protein is CASSHRQASRGQPQHF. The CDR3, as DNA: TGTGCCAGCAGTCATAGACAGGCCTCACGCGGTCAGCCCCAGCATTTT.

This chain uses TRBV4-3 with TRBJ2-2, with D perhaps matching TRBD1 or TRBD2 (5 bases each). The germline V gene has CDR1 LGHNA and CDR2 YSLEER. Trimming removed 4 bases at V and 5 bases at J, with 11 bases between. The CDR3 length is 14 residues. CDR3 region: CASSPAGSTGELFF. CDR3 bases: TGCGCCAGCAGCCCTGCAGGGAGTACCGGGGAGCTGTTTTTT.

V and J are TRBV7-2 and TRBJ2-5; 9 bases line up with TRBD2. The CDR3 is 15 amino acids. From germline, CDR1 is SGHTA and CDR2 FQGNSA. V trimming: 2 bases; J trimming: 4 bases; junction bases outside the gene matches: 5. This CDR3 is CASSLRRGGAETQYF. The CDR3 nucleotides read TGTGCCAGCAGCTTAAGGCGGGGGGGGGCAGAGACCCAGTACTTC.

The rearrangement joins TRBV2 to TRBJ2-3; D is possibly TRBD1 (6 bases). This CDR3 spans 12 amino acids. Germline CDR1 is SNHLY and CDR2 is FYNNEI. Between the trimmed V and J ends, which lost 6 bases and 5 bases, there was a span of 9 bases. CDR3 region: CASRTGKDTQYF. The DNA of the CDR3 is TGTGCCAGCAGAACAGGGAAAGATACGCAGTATTTT.

The chain carries TRBV5-1 and TRBJ1-1, with D tentatively TRBD1 (6 bases). Germline assignment: CDR1 SGHRS and CDR2 YFSETQ. The CDR3 has 13 amino acids. Trimming took 4 bases from V and 6 from J, leaving 13 bases between them. In DNA, the CDR3 is TGCGCCAGCAGCAGGGACATAGCAGCTGAAGCTTTCTTT. The encoded protein is CASSRDIAAEAFF.

This chain joins TRBV19 and TRBJ1-6; a weak D match, TRBD1 (5 bases). Deletions cut 4 bases from V and 9 bases from J, with 10 bases between. The CDR3 length is 13 residues. CDR1 and CDR2 (germline): LNHDA, SQIVND (reference sequence). The CDR3 is CASSRLGGSPLHF. The CDR3 nucleotides are TGTGCCAGTAGTAGGTTGGGGGGTTCACCCCTCCACTTT.

The rearrangement joins TRBV20-1 to TRBJ2-7; possible D gene TRBD1, 5 bases. Per the germline V gene, CDR1 is DFQATT and CDR2 is SNEGSKA (reference sequence). This CDR3 spans 10 amino acids. The V end lost 6 bases, the J end lost 10 bases, and 13 bases lay between the germline ends. CDR3: CSASQGIQYF. CDR3 nucleotides: TGCAGTGCAAGCCAGGGAATCCAGTACTTC.

The chain combines TRBV6-1 with TRBJ1-3; 8 bases are a match to TRBD1. V was clipped by 9 bases and J by 0 bases; unmatched bases: 4. Germline-derived CDR1 and CDR2 are MNHNS and SASEGT. CDR3 length: 14 amino acids. CDR3 nucleotide sequence: TGTGCCAGTTCCACAGGGGGCTCTGGAAACACCATATATTTT. Its translation: CASSTGGSGNTIYF.

This clone was seen a handful of times. The chain couples TRBV7-9 to TRBJ2-7; 7 nucleotides align to TRBD2. This CDR3 is built from 13 residues. J gave up 7 bases and V 5 bases, and 8 bases lay outside the gene matches. Germline V gene lookup returns CDR1 SEHNR and CDR2 FQNEAQ (reference sequence). This CDR3 is CASSLSGVWEQYF. CDR3 sequence (DNA): TGTGCCAGCAGCCTCAGCGGGGTCTGGGAGCAGTACTTC. Full variable domain (rest looked up from reference TRBV7-9 and TRBJ2-7): DTGVSQNPRHKITKRGQNVTFRCDPISEHNRLYWYRQTLGQGPEFLTYFQNEAQLEKSRLLSDRFSAERPKGSFSTLEIQRTEQGDSAMYLCASSLSGVWEQYFGPGTRLTVT.

V and J are TRBV5-4 and TRBJ1-2, with 8 bases aligning to TRBD1. V was clipped by 0 bases and J by 8 bases; unmatched bases: 9. CDR1 is SGHNT, CDR2 YYREEE, per germline (reference sequence). The length of the CDR3 is 15 residues. The CDR3 bases are TGTGCCAGCAGCTTGGTGGCAGGGGGCGCGCGGGGCTACACCTTC. It codes for CASSLVAGGARGYTF.

The J gene is TRBJ2-1, the V gene TRBV5-4; TRBD2 matches at 7 bases. The J segment lost 8 bases and the V segment lost 0 bases, leaving 11 bases of the junction unmatched. The CDR3 is 16 residues long. Germline CDR1 SGHNT, CDR2 YYREEE (reference sequence). The CDR3 coding sequence is TGTGCCAGCAGCTTGGGCGGGGGTTCATTTGGGGATGAGCAGTTCTTC. This encodes CASSLGGGSFGDEQFF.

CDR3 loop: CASTDKTGHQAFF. As DNA, the CDR3 is TGTGCCAGCACGGATAAAACAGGGCACCAAGCTTTCTTT. The V and J genes are TRBV5-4 and TRBJ1-1; possibly TRBD1 for D (6 bases). V was pared by 6 bases and J by 9 bases, with 18 bases between. The germline V gene encodes CDR1 SGHNT and CDR2 YYREEE (reference sequence). The CDR3 extends over 13 amino acids.

V and J are TRBV6-4 and TRBJ1-4, with unresolved D. The CDR3 loop spans 13 amino acids. Germline V gene lookup returns CDR1 MRHNA and CDR2 SNTAGT. The germline V and J ends were trimmed by 6 bases and 8 bases, with 13 bases remaining between them. Written as DNA, the CDR3 is TGTGCCAGCAGCGCCGGGCCCTGGGAAAAACTGTTTTTT. Translating gives CASSAGPWEKLFF.

V is TRBV6-1 and J is TRBJ2-1; the D gene is possibly TRBD1 (7 bases). Germline V gene sequence: CDR1 MNHNS, CDR2 SASEGT. The CDR3 consists of 13 residues. V gave up 4 bases and J gave up 8 bases, with 12 bases separating them. The chain's CDR3 is CASSGGRGDEQFF. The CDR3 DNA reads as TGTGCCAGCAGTGGAGGCAGGGGGGATGAGCAGTTCTTC.

This chain connects TRBV6-6 to TRBJ1-6; 10 bases fit TRBD1. Losses at the gene ends were 6 bases for V and 4 bases for J; bases not matched to a gene: 6. The CDR3 is 16 residues long. Germline V lookup: CDR1 MNHNY, CDR2 SVGAGI (reference sequence). CDR3 region: CASSLDRGTYNSPLHF. The CDR3, as DNA: TGTGCCAGCAGCTTGGACAGGGGGACTTATAATTCACCCCTCCACTTT.